This TCR beta chain was found in a study of blood T cell repertoires in COVID-19. Study overall: Italy, Spain and the United States were the sources of the convalescent and acute COVID-19 samples. T cells, B-cell-depleted T cells, or PBMCs supplied cDNA or gDNA.

This table comes from immunoSEQ multiplex PCR, and its TCRdb copy is limited to in-frame clones, with some not included. The repertoire consists of some 210,000 clones, with 81% occurring once and the leading ten covering more than 8.5%. The participants were between roughly 18 and 90 years old and came from fewer than 25 US areas. Cohort allocation depended upon clinical history that participants reported. The source of this sequence is a woman aged 45-59 years with acute COVID-19. The material sequenced was PBMCs or T cells enriched from blood (not recorded which).

Written as DNA, the CDR3 is TGTGCCACCGTCGGTAGCGGGAGCAGTGAGCAGTTCTTC. Encoded protein: CATVGSGSSEQFF. J is TRBJ2-1 and V is TRBV24-1, with 9 bases matching TRBD2. Germline V gene sequence: CDR1 KGHDR, CDR2 SFDVKD. This CDR3 has 13 amino acids. Trimming at V came to 9 bases and at J to 9 bases, leaving 8 bases not matched to a gene.